Listed below are T cell receptor beta chains from one sample, sequenced in a study of glioma-infiltrating T cells. TCRdb redid the calling of the multiplex PCR reads with MiXCR, one entry per CDR3 protein. This table holds around 180,000 distinct CDR3 sequences, around 40% found once. The sequencing sample was made of glioma tissue, nonneoplastic brain tissue, or PBMCs (not recorded which). The receptors shown here come from a human donor with low-grade glioma or glioblastoma, undergoing nonglioma brain surgery, or in good health (not recorded which). Each CDR3 is given with its conserved first and last residue. The order of the fields is clone size, J gene, V gene, D gene, CDR3 protein, CDR3 DNA. The D gene is left open where the match is weak. Size is stated for part of the rows, as once, few or many counts, or as a class when the clone is expanded.

clone_size: NA
j_call: TRBJ1-5
v_call: TRBV9
d_call: NA
cdr3_aa: CASGSVNQPQHF
cdr3_nt: TGTGCCAGCGGGTCAGTCAATCAGCCCCAGCATTTT

clone_size: NA
j_call: TRBJ1-1
v_call: TRBV20-1
d_call: NA
cdr3_aa: CSARFEQAPTEAYF
cdr3_nt: TGCAGTGCTAGATTCGAACAGGCCCCCACTGAAGCTTACTTT

clone_size: few
j_call: TRBJ2-7
v_call: TRBV19
d_call: NA
cdr3_aa: CASTISRGSQEQYF
cdr3_nt: TGTGCCAGTACCATAAGCCGGGGGTCTCAAGAGCAGTACTTC

clone_size: many
j_call: TRBJ1-3
v_call: TRBV7-2
d_call: TRBD1
cdr3_aa: CASSSLGVDRDRGNTIYF
cdr3_nt: TGTGCCAGCAGCTCCCTCGGGGTGGACAGGGACCGTGGAAACACCATATATTTT

clone_size: NA
j_call: TRBJ1-4
v_call: TRBV19
d_call: NA
cdr3_aa: CASSFQGIVEKLFF
cdr3_nt: TGTGCCAGTAGTTTCCAGGGAATAGTCGAAAAACTGTTTTTT

clone_size: many
j_call: TRBJ2-1
v_call: TRBV20-1
d_call: TRBD1
cdr3_aa: CSARWVTGSPDSNEQFF
cdr3_nt: TGCAGTGCTAGATGGGTGACAGGGTCTCCCGACAGCAATGAGCAGTTCTTC

clone_size: few
j_call: TRBJ1-1
v_call: TRBV5-1
d_call: TRBD1
cdr3_aa: CASSAGAGGTEAFF
cdr3_nt: TGCGCCAGCAGCGCAGGGGCAGGGGGAACTGAAGCTTTCTTT

clone_size: many
j_call: TRBJ2-5
v_call: TRBV28
d_call: NA
cdr3_aa: CASSLWGTETQYF
cdr3_nt: TGTGCCAGCAGTTTATGGGGAACAGAGACCCAGTACTTC

clone_size: many
j_call: TRBJ1-1
v_call: TRBV28
d_call: NA
cdr3_aa: CATESAEAFF
cdr3_nt: TGTGCCACGGAGTCCGCTGAAGCTTTCTTT

clone_size: NA
j_call: TRBJ2-7
v_call: TRBV2
d_call: TRBD1
cdr3_aa: CATLDRVEQYF
cdr3_nt: TGTGCCACCCTCGACAGGGTCGAGCAGTACTTC

clone_size: NA
j_call: TRBJ2-1
v_call: TRBV5-1
d_call: NA
cdr3_aa: CASSLQLQGAEQFF
cdr3_nt: TGCGCCAGCAGCTTGCAACTTCAGGGTGCTGAGCAGTTCTTC

clone_size: many
j_call: TRBJ2-7
v_call: TRBV20-1
d_call: NA
cdr3_aa: CSAPSPYGKIYEQYF
cdr3_nt: TGCAGTGCTCCCTCCCCCTACGGGAAGATCTACGAGCAGTACTTC

clone_size: NA
j_call: TRBJ2-3
v_call: TRBV15
d_call: NA
cdr3_aa: CATGRAAGITDTQYF
cdr3_nt: TGTGCCACAGGCAGAGCTGCAGGGATAACAGATACGCAGTATTTT

clone_size: few
j_call: TRBJ1-6
v_call: TRBV5-1
d_call: NA
cdr3_aa: CASSVWTESSPLHF
cdr3_nt: TGCGCCAGCAGCGTCTGGACGGAGAGTTCACCCCTCCACTTT

clone_size: many
j_call: TRBJ1-1
v_call: TRBV20-1
d_call: NA
cdr3_aa: CSARPTQGHTGAFF
cdr3_nt: TGCAGTGCTAGACCGACGCAGGGACATACGGGAGCTTTCTTT

clone_size: NA
j_call: TRBJ2-1
v_call: TRBV6-1
d_call: NA
cdr3_aa: CASRSSGSYNEQFF
cdr3_nt: TGCGCCAGCAGAAGCAGCGGGTCCTACAATGAGCAGTTCTTC

clone_size: many
j_call: TRBJ1-1
v_call: TRBV29-1
d_call: NA
cdr3_aa: CSVEESRVNTEAFF
cdr3_nt: TGCAGCGTTGAAGAGAGCAGGGTAAATACTGAAGCTTTCTTT

clone_size: NA
j_call: TRBJ2-1
v_call: TRBV12-3/TRBV12-4
d_call: NA
cdr3_aa: CASSQTGAKGEQFF
cdr3_nt: TGTGCCAGCAGTCAAACGGGGGCCAAAGGGGAGCAGTTCTTC

clone_size: many
j_call: TRBJ2-1
v_call: TRBV28
d_call: TRBD2
cdr3_aa: CASSSLRLAGRYNEQFF
cdr3_nt: TGTGCCAGCAGTTCACTACGACTAGCGGGCCGGTACAATGAGCAGTTCTTC

clone_size: many
j_call: TRBJ2-1
v_call: TRBV28
d_call: TRBD2
cdr3_aa: CASSSIPLAGGYNEQFF
cdr3_nt: TGTGCCAGCAGTTCCATACCCCTAGCGGGGGGTTACAATGAGCAGTTCTTC

clone_size: few
j_call: TRBJ2-1
v_call: TRBV7-9
d_call: NA
cdr3_aa: CASSLVRGTEYNEQFF
cdr3_nt: TGTGCCAGCAGCTTAGTGCGGGGTACTGAATACAATGAGCAGTTCTTC

clone_size: many
j_call: TRBJ2-1
v_call: TRBV5-4
d_call: NA
cdr3_aa: CASSPDSYNEQFF
cdr3_nt: TGTGCCAGCAGCCCGGACTCCTACAATGAGCAGTTCTTC

clone_size: many
j_call: TRBJ2-3
v_call: TRBV28
d_call: NA
cdr3_aa: CASSVVAVQDTQYF
cdr3_nt: TGTGCCAGCAGTGTAGTAGCGGTCCAGGATACGCAGTATTTT

clone_size: NA
j_call: TRBJ1-1
v_call: TRBV19
d_call: NA
cdr3_aa: CASSSLGETEAFF
cdr3_nt: TGTGCCAGTAGTTCCCTCGGGGAAACTGAAGCTTTCTTT

clone_size: NA
j_call: TRBJ2-1
v_call: TRBV5-5
d_call: NA
cdr3_aa: CASSPRDTPTLRNNEQFF
cdr3_nt: TGTGCCAGCAGCCCCCGGGACACCCCGACCCTGAGGAACAATGAGCAGTTCTTC

clone_size: many
j_call: TRBJ2-2
v_call: TRBV6-1
d_call: NA
cdr3_aa: CASSRGTIGGELFF
cdr3_nt: TGTGCCAGCAGTCGAGGGACAATCGGCGGGGAGCTGTTTTTT

clone_size: NA
j_call: TRBJ2-1
v_call: TRBV7-2
d_call: TRBD2
cdr3_aa: CASLIAGVQFF
cdr3_nt: TGTGCCAGCCTGATAGCGGGAGTGCAGTTCTTC

clone_size: many
j_call: TRBJ2-1
v_call: TRBV28
d_call: NA
cdr3_aa: CASSPPGGARHEQFF
cdr3_nt: TGTGCCAGCAGTCCGCCCGGGGGTGCAAGGCATGAGCAGTTCTTC

clone_size: many
j_call: TRBJ2-1
v_call: TRBV5-1
d_call: NA
cdr3_aa: CASSPTGGNNEQFF
cdr3_nt: TGCGCCAGCAGCCCCACCGGCGGAAACAATGAGCAGTTCTTC

clone_size: NA
j_call: TRBJ1-6
v_call: TRBV3-1
d_call: TRBD1
cdr3_aa: CASSPEQGAGSHLHF
cdr3_nt: TGTGCCAGCAGCCCGGAACAGGGGGCTGGTTCACACCTCCACTTT

clone_size: NA
j_call: TRBJ2-2
v_call: TRBV6-1
d_call: NA
cdr3_aa: CAISGSQGGSNTGELFF
cdr3_nt: TGTGCCATCAGTGGAAGTCAAGGCGGATCGAACACCGGGGAGCTGTTTTTT

clone_size: many
j_call: TRBJ2-1
v_call: TRBV19
d_call: NA
cdr3_aa: CASSTERINEQFF
cdr3_nt: TGTGCCAGTAGTACCGAGAGGATCAATGAGCAGTTCTTC

clone_size: few
j_call: TRBJ2-7
v_call: TRBV28
d_call: NA
cdr3_aa: CASNGVLGATVSYEQYF
cdr3_nt: TGTGCCAGCAATGGGGTGTTAGGGGCGACCGTCTCCTACGAGCAGTACTTC

clone_size: NA
j_call: TRBJ2-7
v_call: TRBV7-6
d_call: NA
cdr3_aa: CASSLVVGRYNEQYF
cdr3_nt: TGTGCCAGCAGCTTAGTAGTTGGACGTTACAACGAGCAGTACTTC

clone_size: few
j_call: TRBJ2-7
v_call: TRBV7-6
d_call: NA
cdr3_aa: CASSLTGGPEEQYF
cdr3_nt: TGTGCCAGCAGCTTAACCGGGGGCCCTGAGGAGCAGTACTTC

clone_size: many
j_call: TRBJ2-7
v_call: TRBV28
d_call: NA
cdr3_aa: CAIQRGGAYEQYF
cdr3_nt: TGTGCCATTCAACGGGGCGGGGCCTACGAGCAGTACTTC

clone_size: NA
j_call: TRBJ2-2
v_call: TRBV12-3/TRBV12-4
d_call: NA
cdr3_aa: CASSYYFFGAGELFF
cdr3_nt: NA

clone_size: many
j_call: TRBJ1-1
v_call: TRBV6-1
d_call: NA
cdr3_aa: CASSFAFEAFF
cdr3_nt: TGTGCCAGCAGTTTCGCCTTTGAAGCTTTCTTT

clone_size: NA
j_call: TRBJ1-5
v_call: TRBV19
d_call: NA
cdr3_aa: CASREPRQFQPQHF
cdr3_nt: TGTGCCAGTAGGGAACCAAGACAGTTTCAGCCCCAGCATTTT

clone_size: many
j_call: TRBJ2-2
v_call: TRBV15
d_call: NA
cdr3_aa: CATSSKRTGELFF
cdr3_nt: TGTGCCACCAGCAGTAAAAGAACCGGGGAGCTGTTTTTT

clone_size: NA
j_call: TRBJ2-7
v_call: TRBV28
d_call: NA
cdr3_aa: CASSLSPLGGPSEQYF
cdr3_nt: TGTGCCAGCAGTTTATCCCCTCTGGGGGGGCCCTCCGAGCAGTACTTC

clone_size: few
j_call: TRBJ2-2
v_call: TRBV11-2
d_call: TRBD1
cdr3_aa: CASRAPGQRAGELFF
cdr3_nt: TGTGCCAGCAGGGCTCCGGGACAGAGGGCCGGGGAGCTGTTTTTT

clone_size: NA
j_call: TRBJ2-7
v_call: TRBV20-1
d_call: NA
cdr3_aa: CSASPRRTVEYEQYF
cdr3_nt: TGCAGTGCTAGTCCCAGAAGGACAGTAGAATACGAGCAGTACTTC

clone_size: many
j_call: TRBJ1-5
v_call: TRBV3-1
d_call: NA
cdr3_aa: CASSQWQNSNQPQHF
cdr3_nt: TGTGCCAGCAGCCAATGGCAGAATAGCAATCAGCCCCAGCATTTT

clone_size: NA
j_call: TRBJ2-3
v_call: TRBV2
d_call: TRBD2
cdr3_aa: CASRTSGGVPDTQYF
cdr3_nt: TGTGCCAGCCGTACTAGCGGAGGGGTGCCAGATACGCAGTATTTT

clone_size: NA
j_call: TRBJ2-3
v_call: TRBV2
d_call: NA
cdr3_aa: CASSWRETDTQYF
cdr3_nt: TGTGCCAGCAGTTGGAGGGAAACAGATACGCAGTATTTT

clone_size: NA
j_call: TRBJ1-1
v_call: TRBV18
d_call: NA
cdr3_aa: CASQLELTEAFF
cdr3_nt: TGTGCCAGCCAGTTAGAGTTAACTGAAGCTTTCTTT

clone_size: once
j_call: TRBJ1-1
v_call: TRBV12-3/TRBV12-4
d_call: NA
cdr3_aa: CASSFGTPSMNTEDFF
cdr3_nt: TGTGCCAGCAGTTTTGGGACGCCTTCCATGAACACTGAAGATTTCTTT